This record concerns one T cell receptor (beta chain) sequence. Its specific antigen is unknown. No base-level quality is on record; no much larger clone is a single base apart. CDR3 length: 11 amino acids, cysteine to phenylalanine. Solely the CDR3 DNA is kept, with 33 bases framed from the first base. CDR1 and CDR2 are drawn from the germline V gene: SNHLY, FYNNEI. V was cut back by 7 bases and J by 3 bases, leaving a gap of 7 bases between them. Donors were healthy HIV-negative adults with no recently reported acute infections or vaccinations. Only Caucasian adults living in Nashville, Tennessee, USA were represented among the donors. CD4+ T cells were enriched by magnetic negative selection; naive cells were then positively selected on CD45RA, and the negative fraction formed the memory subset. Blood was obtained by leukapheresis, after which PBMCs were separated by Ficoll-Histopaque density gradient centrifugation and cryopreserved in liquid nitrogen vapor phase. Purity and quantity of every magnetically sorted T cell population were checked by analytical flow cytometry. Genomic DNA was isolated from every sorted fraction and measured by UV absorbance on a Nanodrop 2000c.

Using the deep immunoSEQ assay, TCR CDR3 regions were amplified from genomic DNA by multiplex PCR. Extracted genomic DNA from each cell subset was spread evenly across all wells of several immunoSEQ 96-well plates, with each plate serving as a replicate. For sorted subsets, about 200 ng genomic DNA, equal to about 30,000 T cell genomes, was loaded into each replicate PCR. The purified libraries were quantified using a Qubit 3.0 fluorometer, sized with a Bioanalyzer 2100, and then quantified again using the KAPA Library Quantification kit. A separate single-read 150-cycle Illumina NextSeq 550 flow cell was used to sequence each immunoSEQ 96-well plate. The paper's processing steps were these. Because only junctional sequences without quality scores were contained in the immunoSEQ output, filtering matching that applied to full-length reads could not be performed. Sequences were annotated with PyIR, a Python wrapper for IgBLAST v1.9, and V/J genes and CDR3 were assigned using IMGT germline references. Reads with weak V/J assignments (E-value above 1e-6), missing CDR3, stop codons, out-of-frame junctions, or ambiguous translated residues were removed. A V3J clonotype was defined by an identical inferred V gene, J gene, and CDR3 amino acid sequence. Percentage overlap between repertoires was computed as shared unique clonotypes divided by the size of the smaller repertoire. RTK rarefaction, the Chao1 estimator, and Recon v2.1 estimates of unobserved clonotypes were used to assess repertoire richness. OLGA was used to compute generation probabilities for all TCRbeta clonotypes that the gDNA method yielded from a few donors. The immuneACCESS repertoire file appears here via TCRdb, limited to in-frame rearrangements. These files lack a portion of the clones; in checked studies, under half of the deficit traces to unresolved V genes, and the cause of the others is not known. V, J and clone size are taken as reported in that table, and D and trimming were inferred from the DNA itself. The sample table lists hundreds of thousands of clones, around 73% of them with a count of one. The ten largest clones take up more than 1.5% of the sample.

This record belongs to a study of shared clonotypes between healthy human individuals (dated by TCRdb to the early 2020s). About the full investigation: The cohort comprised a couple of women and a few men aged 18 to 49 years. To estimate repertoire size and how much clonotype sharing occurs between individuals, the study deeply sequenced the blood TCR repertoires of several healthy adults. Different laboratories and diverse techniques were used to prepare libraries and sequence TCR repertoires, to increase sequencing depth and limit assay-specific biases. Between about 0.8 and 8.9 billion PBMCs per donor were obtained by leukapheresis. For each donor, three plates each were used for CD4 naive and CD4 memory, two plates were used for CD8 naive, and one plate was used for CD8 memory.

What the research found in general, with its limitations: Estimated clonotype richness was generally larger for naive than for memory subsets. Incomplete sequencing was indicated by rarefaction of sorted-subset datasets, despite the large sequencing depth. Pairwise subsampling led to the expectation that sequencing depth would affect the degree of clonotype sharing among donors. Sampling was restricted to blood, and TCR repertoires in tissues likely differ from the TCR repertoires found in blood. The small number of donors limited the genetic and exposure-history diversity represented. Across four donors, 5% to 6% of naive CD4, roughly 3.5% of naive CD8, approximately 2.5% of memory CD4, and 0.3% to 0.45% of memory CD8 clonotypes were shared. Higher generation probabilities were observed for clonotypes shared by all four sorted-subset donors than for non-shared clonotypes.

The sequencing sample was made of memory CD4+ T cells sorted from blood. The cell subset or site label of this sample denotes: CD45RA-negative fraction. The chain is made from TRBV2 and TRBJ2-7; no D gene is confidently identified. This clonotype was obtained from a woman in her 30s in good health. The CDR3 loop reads CASMVVYEQYF. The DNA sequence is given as TGTGCCAGCATGGTCGTCTACGAGCAGTACTTC.